This TCR beta chain was documented in a study of low-dose radiotherapy and immunotherapy resistance in tumors. CDR3 length: 14 residues. Germline loops: CDR1 MNHEY, CDR2 SMNVEV (reference sequence). Trimming removed 4 bases from V and 4 bases from J, with 13 bases in between. This clonotype was counted a few times. cDNA synthesis used a TRAV/TRBV-specific primer set for both chains. The TCRs were subjected to amplification over around 18 PCR cycles employing a constant-region primer in conjunction with a V-primer adapter. Through in vitro transcription, the mRNA that had been isolated was amplified. TCRdb used MiXCR to reprocess the reads, holding one entry per CDR3 protein. The sample holds just over 90,000 distinct CDR3 sequences, 20% to 25% seen once. Regarding time point: after trial treatment. The treatment here: LDRT plus nivolumab, ipilimumab, low-dose cyclophosphamide and aspirin (RACIN trial). As their treatment, donors received nivolumab, ipilimumab, aspirin, low-dose cyclophosphamide and low-dose radiotherapy.

The sample was PBMCs, taken after low-dose radiotherapy plus immunotherapy. The TCR originated in a female donor with ovarian cancer. The chain joins TRBV27 to TRBJ1-1; the D is unclear. Here the CDR3 DNA reads TGTGCCAGCAGTTCGAAGGTATTGGGCACTGAAGCTTTCTTT. Its translation is CASSSKVLGTEAFF.